This entry describes one TCR beta chain. This entry belongs to a study of T cell repertoires in aging, cancer and after chemotherapy. CDR3 length: 16 amino acids. V was pared by 5 bases and J by 5 bases, with 21 bases between. Amplification of TCR beta used genomic DNA extracted from peripheral blood. Rearranged V-D-J TRB sequences were amplified with a mixed TRB-A/B primer pool. In TCRdb, the multiplex PCR reads were re-called with MiXCR into one record per CDR3 protein. The sample lists around 9,500 distinct CDR3 sequences, 45% to 70% occurring once. The specimen sequenced was blood. The source is a human donor in good health. V and J are TRBV12-3 or TRBV12-4 and TRBJ2-5; D assignment may be TRBD1 or TRBD2 (6 bases each). The CDR3 reads CASSPWGVGGRETQYF. The CDR3 bases are TGTGCCAGCAGTCCGTGGGGTGTGGGGGGCAGGGAGACCCAGTACTTC.